The rows below give T cell receptor beta chains drawn from one sample of a study of blood T cell repertoires in COVID-19. Libraries were prepared by immunoSEQ multiplex PCR; TCRdb keeps only in-frame clonotypes and omits some of them. The profile shows 300,000 to 350,000 clones, 75% to 90% of them singletons. The sequencing input was peripheral blood. Receptors originate from a woman in her 30s with COVID-19, enrolled during active disease. Each CDR3 is given with its conserved first and last residue. Each record gives: V gene, clone size, J gene, D gene, CDR3 DNA, CDR3 protein. The D gene is left open where the match is weak. Clone sizes are given selectively: once, few, many, or a class where the clone is expanded.

V: TRBV7-3; size: .; J: TRBJ2-3; D: TRBD1; DNA: TGTGCCAGCAGCACACAACAGGGGGTGACAGATACGCAGTATTTT; CDR3: CASSTQQGVTDTQYF
V: TRBV5-4; size: .; J: TRBJ2-7; D: .; DNA: TGTGCCAGCAGCTTGGGGACTACGAGCTCCTACGAGCAGTACTTC; CDR3: CASSLGTTSSYEQYF
V: TRBV7-9; size: .; J: TRBJ2-1; D: .; DNA: TGTGCCAGCAGCTTTGTCGGGTTGAACAATGAGCAGTTCTTC; CDR3: CASSFVGLNNEQFF
V: TRBV19; size: .; J: TRBJ2-7; D: .; DNA: TGTGCCAGTAGTACAGCCTACGAGCAGTACTTC; CDR3: CASSTAYEQYF
V: TRBV11-2; size: .; J: TRBJ1-1; D: .; DNA: TGTGCCAGCAGCCCTAGAAGACTGGGGAACACTGAAGCTTTCTTT; CDR3: CASSPRRLGNTEAFF
V: TRBV5-1; size: .; J: TRBJ2-7; D: TRBD2; DNA: TGCGCCAGCAGCTTGACTAGCGGGGACTACGAGCAGTACTTC; CDR3: CASSLTSGDYEQYF
V: TRBV2; size: .; J: TRBJ1-2; D: TRBD1; DNA: TGTGCCAGCAGACGGGACAGGGGGCAGGATGGCTACACCTTC; CDR3: CASRRDRGQDGYTF
V: TRBV30; size: .; J: TRBJ1-1; D: TRBD1; DNA: TGTGCCTGTTCGACCGCGACAGGGTGGACTGAAGCTTTCTTT; CDR3: CACSTATGWTEAFF
V: TRBV5-6; size: .; J: TRBJ2-1; D: .; DNA: TGTGCCAGCAGCTTGGATTCAGCGGAACTTTGGAATGAGCAGTTCTTC; CDR3: CASSLDSAELWNEQFF
V: TRBV10-2; size: .; J: TRBJ1-1; D: .; DNA: TGCGCCAGCAGCGGTAATGAGGGCGCCGGAACTGAAGCTTTCTTT; CDR3: CASSGNEGAGTEAFF
V: TRBV9; size: .; J: TRBJ1-4; D: TRBD1; DNA: TGTGCCAGCAGCGGAGGGGGACAGTGGGGAGGTGTAGAAAAACTGTTTTTT; CDR3: CASSGGGQWGGVEKLFF
V: TRBV27; size: .; J: TRBJ2-2; D: .; DNA: TGTGCCAGCAGTTTACAAGGACTATTAGCCGGGGAGCTGTTTTTT; CDR3: CASSLQGLLAGELFF
V: TRBV9; size: once; J: TRBJ2-7; D: TRBD1; DNA: TGTGCCAGCAGCGTAGATGGCGGACAGGGCGAGCAGTACTTC; CDR3: CASSVDGGQGEQYF
V: TRBV5-1; size: once; J: TRBJ1-1; D: .; DNA: TGCGCCAGCAGCCGACAAGCGGGCCCGAACACTGAAGCTTTCTTT; CDR3: CASSRQAGPNTEAFF
V: TRBV27; size: .; J: TRBJ2-1; D: TRBD1; DNA: TGTGCCAGCAGTTCCCCGGACAGGTTTAATGAGCAGTTCTTC; CDR3: CASSSPDRFNEQFF
V: TRBV15; size: .; J: TRBJ1-1; D: .; DNA: TGTGCCACCGCGCTCAACACTGAAGCTTTCTTT; CDR3: CATALNTEAFF
V: TRBV2; size: .; J: TRBJ2-5; D: .; DNA: TGTGCCAGCAGTGGAGAAGTTCAAGAGACCCAGTACTTC; CDR3: CASSGEVQETQYF
V: TRBV28; size: .; J: TRBJ1-4; D: .; DNA: TGTGCCAGCAGTTTTGCAGGGCGGGGTAATGAAAAACTGTTTTTT; CDR3: CASSFAGRGNEKLFF
V: TRBV20-1; size: .; J: TRBJ2-7; D: .; DNA: TGCAGTGCTAGATTGTTAAACGAGCAGTACTTC; CDR3: CSARLLNEQYF
V: TRBV7-2; size: once; J: TRBJ2-5; D: TRBD2; DNA: TGTGCCAGCAGCTTACTCTCTAGCGGGAGAGAGACCCAGTACTTC; CDR3: CASSLLSSGRETQYF